The rows below give T cell receptor beta chains drawn from one sample of a study of control samples from healthy donors and cancer patients. Assay: immunoSEQ multiplex PCR; the TCRdb copy retains only in-frame clones and omits some. In the table there are approximately 160,000 clones, 91% of which are singletons. What was sequenced was blood. Source of these receptors: a woman in her thirties or forties in good health. Each CDR3 is given with its conserved first and last residue. The order of the fields is D gene, CDR3 length, V gene, clone size, J gene, CDR3 protein, CDR3 DNA. D genes are given only for firm matches. Part of the rows lack a size; the others show once, few, many or a class for expanded clones.

>TRBD2|14|TRBV6-6|.|TRBJ2-5
CASSYGLAEETQYF
TGTGCCAGCAGTTACGGACTAGCCGAAGAGACCCAGTACTTC
>.|12|TRBV14|.|TRBJ2-5
CASSQNQETQYF
TGTGCCAGCAGCCAGAACCAAGAGACCCAGTACTTC
>.|13|TRBV2|.|TRBJ1-4
CASSVQGNEKLFF
TGTGCCAGCAGTGTGCAGGGAAATGAAAAACTGTTTTTT
>TRBD2|15|TRBV3-1/TRBV3-2|.|TRBJ2-3
CARSTTGGGGDTQYF
TGTGCCCGCAGCACCACGGGGGGGGGAGGAGATACGCAGTATTTT
>.|16|TRBV11-2|.|TRBJ2-2
CASSLTPGKETGELFF
TGTGCCAGCAGCTTAACGCCGGGGAAGGAGACCGGGGAGCTGTTTTTT
>.|16|TRBV7-3|.|TRBJ2-2
CASSLGRLPGPGELFF
TGTGCCAGCAGCCTGGGCCGCCTCCCTGGGCCTGGGGAGCTGTTTTTT
>TRBD2|18|TRBV7-8|.|TRBJ2-1
CASSTQYGVSGGANEQFF
TGTGCCAGCAGCACACAATATGGGGTTAGCGGGGGGGCGAATGAGCAGTTCTTC
>TRBD1|14|TRBV5-4|.|TRBJ1-2
CASSYGQGGGGYTF
TGTGCCAGCAGTTACGGACAGGGGGGCGGCGGCTACACCTTC
>.|14|TRBV6-5|.|TRBJ1-2
CASSAREEVYGYTF
TGTGCCAGCAGCGCCCGGGAGGAGGTCTATGGCTACACCTTC
>TRBD1|15|TRBV2|.|TRBJ1-6
CASRDREVANSPLHF
TGTGCCAGCCGAGACAGGGAGGTAGCGAATTCACCCCTCCACTTT
>.|14|TRBV24-1|.|TRBJ1-2
CATSDKDKFYGYTF
TGTGCCACCAGTGATAAAGACAAATTCTATGGCTACACCTTC
>TRBD1|15|TRBV19|.|TRBJ1-2
CASSERQGTSYGYTF
TGTGCCAGTAGTGAACGACAGGGTACTAGCTATGGCTACACCTTC
>.|12|TRBV28|.|TRBJ1-2
CASSFAGGGYTF
TGTGCCAGCAGTTTTGCCGGGGGTGGCTACACCTTC
>.|13|TRBV12-3/TRBV12-4|.|TRBJ1-2
CASSLQVDYGYTF
TGTGCCAGCAGCCTACAGGTCGACTATGGCTACACCTTC
>.|12|TRBV28|.|TRBJ2-2
CASSSHTGELFF
TGTGCCAGCAGTTCCCACACCGGGGAGCTGTTTTTT
>.|15|TRBV5-4|once|TRBJ2-7
CASSSRDQPIIEQYF
TGTGCCAGCAGCTCCCGGGACCAACCCATTATCGAGCAGTACTTC
>.|13|TRBV27|.|TRBJ1-1
CASRWTENTEAFF
TGTGCCAGCAGGTGGACGGAGAACACTGAAGCTTTCTTT
>.|14|TRBV4-2|.|TRBJ2-3
CASSQDLRASTQYF
TGTGCCAGCAGCCAAGACTTGAGAGCGAGTACGCAGTATTTT
>.|15|TRBV2|.|TRBJ1-3
CASSWDSVSGNTIYF
TGTGCCAGCAGTTGGGACTCGGTTTCTGGAAACACCATATATTTT
>TRBD2|17|TRBV3-1/TRBV3-2|.|TRBJ2-3
CASSQPSSGGAVDTQYF
TGTGCCAGCAGCCAACCCTCTAGCGGGGGGGCGGTAGATACGCAGTATTTT
>.|15|TRBV4-1|.|TRBJ2-3
CASSQEPASTDTQYF
TGCGCCAGCAGCCAAGAACCAGCTAGCACAGATACGCAGTATTTT
>.|19|TRBV7-9|.|TRBJ2-7
CASSFQSGGWETGRYEQYF
TGTGCCAGCAGCTTTCAATCCGGGGGCTGGGAGACAGGGCGTTACGAGCAGTACTTC